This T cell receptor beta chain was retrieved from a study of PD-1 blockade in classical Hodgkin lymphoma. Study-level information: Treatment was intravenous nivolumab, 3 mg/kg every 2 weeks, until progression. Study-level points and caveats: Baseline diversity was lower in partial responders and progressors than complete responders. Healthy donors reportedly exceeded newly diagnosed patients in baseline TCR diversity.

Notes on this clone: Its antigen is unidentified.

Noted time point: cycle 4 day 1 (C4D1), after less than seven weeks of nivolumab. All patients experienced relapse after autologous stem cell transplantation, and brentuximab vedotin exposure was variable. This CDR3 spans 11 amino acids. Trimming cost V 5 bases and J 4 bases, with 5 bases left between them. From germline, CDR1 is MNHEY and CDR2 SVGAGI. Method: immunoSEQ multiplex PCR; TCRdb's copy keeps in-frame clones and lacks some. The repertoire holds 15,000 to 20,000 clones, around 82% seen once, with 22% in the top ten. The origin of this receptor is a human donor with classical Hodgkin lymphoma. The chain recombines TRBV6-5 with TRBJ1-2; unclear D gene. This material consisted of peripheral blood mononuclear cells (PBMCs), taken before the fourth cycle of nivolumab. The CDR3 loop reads CASSEGYGYTF. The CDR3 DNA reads TGTGCCAGCAGTGAAGGCTATGGCTACACCTTC.